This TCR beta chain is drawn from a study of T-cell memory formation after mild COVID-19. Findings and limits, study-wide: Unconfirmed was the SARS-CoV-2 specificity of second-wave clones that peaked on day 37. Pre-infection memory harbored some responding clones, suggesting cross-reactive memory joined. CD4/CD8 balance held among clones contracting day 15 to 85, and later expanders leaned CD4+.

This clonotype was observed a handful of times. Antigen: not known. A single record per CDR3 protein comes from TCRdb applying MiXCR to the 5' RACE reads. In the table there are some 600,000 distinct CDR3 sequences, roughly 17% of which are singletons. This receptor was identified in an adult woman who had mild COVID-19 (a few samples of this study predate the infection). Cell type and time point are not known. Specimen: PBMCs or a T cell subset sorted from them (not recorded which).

CDR3 loop: CATSDPQGNIYEQYF. In nucleotides, the CDR3 is TGTGCCACCAGTGACCCCCAGGGGAATATCTACGAGCAGTACTTC. The chain recombines TRBV24-1 with TRBJ2-7; weak D call: TRBD1 (6 bases). CDR3 length: 15 amino acids. Trimming stripped 4 bases from V and 3 bases from J, with 15 bases between. The germline V gene encodes CDR1 KGHDR and CDR2 SFDVKD.